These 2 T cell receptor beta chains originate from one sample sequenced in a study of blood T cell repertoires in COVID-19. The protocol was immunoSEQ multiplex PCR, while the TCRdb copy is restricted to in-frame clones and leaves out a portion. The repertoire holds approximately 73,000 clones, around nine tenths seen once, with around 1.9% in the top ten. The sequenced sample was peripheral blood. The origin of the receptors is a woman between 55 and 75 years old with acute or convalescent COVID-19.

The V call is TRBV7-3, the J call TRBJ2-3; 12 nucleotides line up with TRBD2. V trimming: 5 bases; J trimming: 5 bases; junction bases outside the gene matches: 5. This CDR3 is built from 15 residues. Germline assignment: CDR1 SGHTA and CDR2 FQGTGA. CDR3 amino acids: CASSKTSGRVDTQYF. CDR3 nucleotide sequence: TGTGCCAGCAGCAAGACTAGCGGGAGAGTAGATACGCAGTATTTT.

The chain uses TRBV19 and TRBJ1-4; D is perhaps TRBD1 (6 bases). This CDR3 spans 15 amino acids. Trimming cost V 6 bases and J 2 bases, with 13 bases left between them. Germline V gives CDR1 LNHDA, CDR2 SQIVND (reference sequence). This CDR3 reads CASSQQGRTNEKLFF. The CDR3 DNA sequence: TGTGCCAGTAGCCAACAGGGAAGGACTAATGAAAAACTGTTTTTT.